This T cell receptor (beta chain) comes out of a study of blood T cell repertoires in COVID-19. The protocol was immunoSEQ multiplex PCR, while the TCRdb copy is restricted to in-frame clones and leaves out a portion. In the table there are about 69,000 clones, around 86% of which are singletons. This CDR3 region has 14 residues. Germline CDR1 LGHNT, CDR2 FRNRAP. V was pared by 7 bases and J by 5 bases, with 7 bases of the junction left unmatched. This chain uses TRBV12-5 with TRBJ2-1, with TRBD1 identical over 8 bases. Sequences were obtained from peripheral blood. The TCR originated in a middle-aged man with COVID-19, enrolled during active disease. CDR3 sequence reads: CASAQDRVDNEQFF. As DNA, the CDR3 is TGTGCTAGTGCCCAGGACAGGGTAGACAATGAGCAGTTCTTC.